This entry lists 21 T cell receptor beta chains sequenced from one sample in a study of T cell repertoires in cytomegalovirus infection. TCRdb reprocessed the reads via MiXCR and lists one record per CDR3 protein. The data hold 900,000 to 950,000 distinct CDR3 sequences, with 31% observed a single time. No antigen has been identified for these receptors. The sequencing used cultured CD8+ T cells from PBMCs, collected from culture after CMV antigen stimulation. Receptor source: a human donor in good health (CMV status not recorded). Some clones in this sample may be carry-over from other donors' samples.

V usage is TRBV6-1 and J usage is TRBJ2-7; D possibly corresponds to TRBD2 (6 bases). CDR3 size: 17 residues. In germline, CDR1 is MNHNS, CDR2 SASEGT. The V end lost 3 bases, the J end lost 2 bases, and 20 bases lay between the germline ends. The CDR3 nucleotides are TGTGCCAGCAGTGAGCGAACTAGCCGGACCTGGACCTACGAGCAGTACTTC. Translating gives CASSERTSRTWTYEQYF.

The chain links TRBV6-4 to TRBJ1-1; 8 bases are a match to TRBD1. The trim removed 4 bases at V and 0 bases at J, leaving 4 bases unmatched. This CDR3 has 15 amino acids. Germline loops: CDR1 MRHNA, CDR2 SNTAGT. The CDR3 reads CASSAGTGMNTEAFF. CDR3 in DNA: TGTGCCAGCAGTGCCGGGACAGGCATGAACACTGAAGCTTTCTTT.

The chain has TRBV7-2 and TRBJ1-5; TRBD1 is a possible D gene (5 bases). The CDR3 runs 16 residues. V was trimmed by 4 bases and J by 4 bases, leaving 17 bases between them. The germline V gene has CDR1 SGHTA and CDR2 FQGNSA. For the CDR3, the DNA is TGTGCCAGCAGCTCCTCGATCCGGGGGTTGAATCAGCCCCAGCATTTT. Translated, it gives CASSSSIRGLNQPQHF.

The CDR3 protein is CSARDRGQGGYNSPLHF. In DNA form, the CDR3 reads TGCAGTGCTAGAGATCGCGGACAGGGGGGTTATAATTCACCCCTCCACTTT. V gene TRBV20-1 combines with J gene TRBJ1-6; 10 positions match TRBD1. The J segment lost 4 bases and the V segment lost 0 bases, leaving 6 bases of the junction unmatched. The CDR3 loop spans 17 amino acids. The germline gives CDR1 DFQATT, CDR2 SNEGSKA (reference sequence).

The chain links TRBV2 to TRBJ1-2; D ambiguous. Trimming shortened V by 3 bases and J by 4 bases, and 12 bases separated the two germline ends. The CDR3 spans 14 residues. Germline V gene data show CDR1 as SNHLY and CDR2 as FYNNEI. The CDR3, as DNA: TGTGCCAGCAGTGAGGTCGAAACCTCCTATGGCTACACCTTC. It codes for CASSEVETSYGYTF.

This clonotype was counted between two and nine times. V gene TRBV29-1 combines with J gene TRBJ1-2; a weak D match, TRBD1 (5 bases). V lost 1 base and J lost 4, with 10 bases in between. Per the germline V gene, CDR1 is SQVTM and CDR2 is ANQGSEA. The CDR3 spans 13 residues. DNA for the CDR3: TGCAGCGTTGAAGGGTGGGGCAGCTATGGCTACACCTTC. The encoded protein is CSVEGWGSYGYTF.

The J gene is TRBJ1-2, the V gene TRBV7-4; D possibly corresponds to TRBD1 (5 bases). The CDR3 consists of 15 residues. Per germline, CDR1 SGHVT and CDR2 SQSDAQ. Trimming removed 1 base from V and 2 bases from J, with 11 bases in between. CDR3 nucleotides: TGTGCCAGCAGCTTAGTAATCCCAGGGAACTATGGCTACACCTTC. Translating it yields CASSLVIPGNYGYTF.

The chain joins TRBV10-2 to TRBJ2-1, with 7 bases aligning to TRBD1. J lost 7 bases, V lost 5 bases, and 14 bases had no gene match. CDR1 and CDR2 (germline): WSHSY, SAAADI. The CDR3 sequence is 16 residues long. CDR3 sequence reads: CASSPTGKGGGNEQFF. The CDR3 region has the DNA TGCGCCAGCAGTCCGACAGGGAAGGGTGGTGGTAATGAGCAGTTCTTC.

The chain carries TRBV6-2 or TRBV6-3 and TRBJ2-1; 13 bases match TRBD2. The CDR3 has 16 residues. Per germline, CDR1 MNHEY and CDR2 SVGEGT. Unmatched junction bases numbered 5, after V lost 4 bases and J lost 5 bases. CDR3 region: CASSFRTSGGHNEQFF. The CDR3 region has the DNA TGTGCCAGCAGTTTTCGGACTAGCGGGGGCCACAATGAGCAGTTCTTC.

The gene calls are TRBV5-4 and TRBJ1-1, with D unresolved. Germline CDR1 and CDR2: SGHNT and YYREEE (reference sequence). The V gene lost 2 bases and the J gene lost 3 bases, with 11 bases spanning the gap. The CDR3 has 14 amino acids. The CDR3, as DNA: TGTGCCAGCAGCTTCGAAATGGGGTACACTGAAGCTTTCTTT. Protein: CASSFEMGYTEAFF.

As regards this clonotype: A far larger clone is only one base removed, so a read error is likely. The chain employs TRBV12-3 or TRBV12-4 and TRBJ1-1; D gene ambiguous. This CDR3 region has 13 residues. CDR3: CVSSLSANTEAFF. The DNA for the CDR3 is TGTGTCAGCAGTTTATCAGCGAACACTGAAGCTTTCTTT.

The V call is TRBV14, the J call TRBJ2-1, with a possible D match to TRBD1 (5 bases). The CDR3 spans 15 residues. Trimming removed 1 base from V and 4 bases from J, with 11 bases in between. Germline CDR1 reads SGHDN; CDR2 reads FVKESK. Written as DNA, the CDR3 is TGTGCCAGCAGCCAAGGACAGCTGGATTACAATGAGCAGTTCTTC. As protein: CASSQGQLDYNEQFF.

This clonotype appeared a few times. This chain connects TRBV6-2 or TRBV6-3 to TRBJ2-7, with TRBD1 identical over 8 bases. The V and J ends lost 2 bases and 3 bases, in that order; junction bases with no gene match: 21. There are 20 residues in the CDR3. Germline CDR1 reads MNHEY; CDR2 reads SVGEGT. The CDR3 region is CASSYRRTGTENVGDYEQYV. The CDR3 DNA reads as TGTGCCAGCAGTTACCGCCGGACAGGGACCGAAAACGTCGGTGACTACGAGCAGTACGTC.

The rearrangement links TRBV6-4 to TRBJ2-5; 10 bases line up with TRBD2. The CDR3 is made up of 17 amino acids. CDR1 is MRHNA and CDR2 is SNTAGT in the germline V gene. With 8 bases clipped from V and 3 bases from J, the junction kept 15 bases outside the gene matches. CDR3 DNA: TGTGCCAGCCTGCTGGTAGCGGGGGGCAGTCCCAAAGAGACCCAGTACTTC. It is translated as CASLLVAGGSPKETQYF.

The chain couples TRBV10-1 to TRBJ1-1, with D uncertain. CDR3 length: 15 residues. Germline V gene sequence: CDR1 WNHNN, CDR2 SYGVQD (reference sequence). The V end was cut by 4 bases, the J end by 3 bases, with 15 bases between. The CDR3 loop is CASSGGITRDTEAFF. In DNA form, the CDR3 reads TGCGCCAGCAGTGGAGGAATAACCCGGGACACTGAAGCTTTCTTT.

This clonotype was counted only a few times. The chain couples TRBV12-3 or TRBV12-4 to TRBJ1-3, with D possibly matching TRBD1 (5 bases). The CDR3 has 14 amino acids. Trimming cost V 6 bases and J 0 bases, with 9 bases left between them. For the CDR3, the DNA is TGTGCCAGCAGGTCCGGGGCCTCTGGAAACACCATATATTTT. Protein sequence: CASRSGASGNTIYF.

This chain joins TRBV4-1 and TRBJ2-7, with TRBD2 as a possible D gene (6 bases). Trimming pared 5 bases from V and 0 bases from J, leaving 11 bases between. The CDR3 has 14 amino acids. Germline values: CDR1 MGHRA, CDR2 YSYEKL. The CDR3 nucleotides read TGCGCCAGCAGCGCGGGACTGAGCTCCTACGAGCAGTACTTC. Its protein product is CASSAGLSSYEQYF.

This chain joins TRBV11-2 and TRBJ2-3; a weak D match, TRBD1 (6 bases). Between the trimmed V and J ends, which lost 2 bases and 3 bases, there was a span of 12 bases. The CDR3 totals 15 residues. Germline V lookup: CDR1 SGHAT, CDR2 FQNNGV. The CDR3 protein is CASSLRPGDTDTQYF. The CDR3 bases are TGTGCCAGCAGCTTAAGGCCAGGGGATACAGATACGCAGTATTTT.

The J gene is TRBJ2-1, the V gene TRBV3-1, with TRBD2 identical over 11 bases. This CDR3 is 14 amino acids long. Germline V gene data show CDR1 as LGHDT and CDR2 as YNNKEL (reference sequence). CDR3 nucleotide sequence: TGTGTTACCCAGGGCCTAGCGGGGGGAGACGAGCAGTTCTTC. Translated: CVTQGLAGGDEQFF.

The sample holds a few counts of this clonotype. V is TRBV20-1 and J is TRBJ2-2, with 7 bases lining up with TRBD2. The V gene end was trimmed by 6 bases and the J gene end by 6 bases; junction bases not matched to a gene: 13. Germline V gene sequence: CDR1 DFQATT, CDR2 SNEGSKA (reference sequence). The CDR3 loop spans 15 amino acids. CDR3 sequence: CSAGGGRRGSGELFF. CDR3 DNA: TGCAGTGCAGGAGGAGGGAGGCGGGGGTCCGGGGAGCTGTTTTTT.

The chain has TRBV6-2 or TRBV6-3 and TRBJ2-1, with 13 bases matching TRBD2. Germline V lookup: CDR1 MNHEY, CDR2 SVGEGT. This CDR3 is built from 18 residues. The J segment lost 10 bases and the V segment lost 0 bases, leaving 12 bases of the junction unmatched. In DNA, the CDR3 is TGTGCCAGCAGTTACTCTGTGACTAGCGGGGGGCCTCTAGAAGAGCAGTTCTTC. Protein product: CASSYSVTSGGPLEEQFF.